This T cell receptor (beta chain) was recovered during a study of blood T cell repertoires in COVID-19. Study at large: Italy, Spain and the United States were the sources of the convalescent and acute COVID-19 samples. T cells, B-cell-depleted T cells, or PBMCs supplied cDNA or gDNA.

The CDR3 is made up of 14 amino acids. Germline assignment: CDR1 SQVTM and CDR2 ANQGSEA. Trimming removed 8 bases from V and 4 bases from J; junction bases left unmatched: 13. Original processing notes: How many nucleated cells were present was estimated from reference gene primer amplification. Sequenced by immunoSEQ multiplex PCR; TCRdb stores in-frame clones only, minus some. V and J calls and clone size are as listed in that table; D and trimming were resolved from the DNA. The table lists fewer than 300,000 clones, about four fifths of them singletons. What was sequenced was peripheral blood. This clonotype was sampled from a young woman with acute or convalescent COVID-19. This chain links TRBV29-1 with TRBJ1-2, with TRBD1 identical over 7 bases. This CDR3 reads CSSSPEGAGYGYTF. CDR3 DNA: TGCAGCTCGTCGCCGGAGGGGGCTGGCTATGGCTACACCTTC.